The entry below gives a single T cell receptor beta chain sequence along with its context. This sample is part of a study of blood T cell repertoires in COVID-19. Study overall: Samples taken during acute and convalescent COVID-19 were collected in the United States, Italy and Spain.

V was shortened by 1 base and J by 7 bases, with 5 bases between the two germline ends. Germline values: CDR1 LGHDT, CDR2 YNNKEL (reference sequence). This CDR3 comprises 12 residues. In the original processing: It was from reference gene primer amplification that nucleated cell counts were estimated. This table comes from immunoSEQ multiplex PCR, and its TCRdb copy is limited to in-frame clones, with some not included. V, J and clone size were drawn from that table, and D and trimming were deduced from the DNA. In the table there are 200,000 or so clones, 86% of which are singletons. The sample was peripheral blood. J is TRBJ2-1 and V is TRBV3-1 (or the pseudogene TRBV3-2); D uncertain. This receptor was identified in a woman in her 70s with acute or convalescent COVID-19. CDR3 coding DNA: TGTGCCAGCAGCCAAGTTCCTAATGAGCAGTTCTTC. Encoded protein: CASSQVPNEQFF.